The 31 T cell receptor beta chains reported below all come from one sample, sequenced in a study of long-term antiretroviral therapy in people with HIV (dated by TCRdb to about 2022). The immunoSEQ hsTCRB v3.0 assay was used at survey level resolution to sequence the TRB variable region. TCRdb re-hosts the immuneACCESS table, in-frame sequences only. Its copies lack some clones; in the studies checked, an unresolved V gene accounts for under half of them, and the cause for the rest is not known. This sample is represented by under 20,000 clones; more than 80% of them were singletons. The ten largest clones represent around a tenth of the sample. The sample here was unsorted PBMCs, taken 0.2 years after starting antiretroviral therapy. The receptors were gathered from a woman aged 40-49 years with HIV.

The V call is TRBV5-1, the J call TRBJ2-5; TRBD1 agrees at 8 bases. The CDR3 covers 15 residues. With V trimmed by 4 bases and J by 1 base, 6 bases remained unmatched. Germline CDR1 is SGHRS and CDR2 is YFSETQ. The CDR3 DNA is TGCGCCAGCAGCCCATGGACAGGGAGCCAAGAGACCCAGTACTTC. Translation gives CASSPWTGSQETQYF. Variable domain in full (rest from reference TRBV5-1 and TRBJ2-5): KAGVTQTPRYLIKTRGQQVTLSCSPISGHRSVSWYQQTPGQGLQFLFEYFSETQRNKGNFPGRFSGRQFSNSRSEMNVSTLELGDSALYLCASSPWTGSQETQYFGPGTRLLVL.

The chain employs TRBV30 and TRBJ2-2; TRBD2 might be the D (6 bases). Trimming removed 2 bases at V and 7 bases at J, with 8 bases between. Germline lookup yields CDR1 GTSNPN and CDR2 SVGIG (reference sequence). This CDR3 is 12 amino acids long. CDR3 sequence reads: CAWSPGGGELFF. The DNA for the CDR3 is TGTGCCTGGAGTCCCGGGGGCGGGGAGCTGTTTTTT.

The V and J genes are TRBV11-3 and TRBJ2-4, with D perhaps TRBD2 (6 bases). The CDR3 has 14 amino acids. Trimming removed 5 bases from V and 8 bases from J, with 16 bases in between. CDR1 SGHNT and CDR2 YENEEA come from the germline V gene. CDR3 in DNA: TGTGCCAGCAGCGATCTGGGATGGGGGGACATTCAGTACTTC. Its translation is CASSDLGWGDIQYF.

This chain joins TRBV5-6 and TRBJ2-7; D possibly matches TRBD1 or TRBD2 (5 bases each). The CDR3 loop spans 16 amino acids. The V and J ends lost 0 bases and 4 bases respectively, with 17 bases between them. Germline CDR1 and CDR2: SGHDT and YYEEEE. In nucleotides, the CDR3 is TGTGCCAGCAGCTTGGCCAGGACAAGCTGGACTTACGAGCAGTACTTC. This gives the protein CASSLARTSWTYEQYF.

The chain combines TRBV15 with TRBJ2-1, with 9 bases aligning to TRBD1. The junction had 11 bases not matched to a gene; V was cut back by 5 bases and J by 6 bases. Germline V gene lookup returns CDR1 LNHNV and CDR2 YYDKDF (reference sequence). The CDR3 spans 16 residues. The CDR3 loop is CATSPYQETGGNEQFF. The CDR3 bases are TGTGCCACCAGCCCCTATCAGGAGACAGGGGGCAATGAGCAGTTCTTC.

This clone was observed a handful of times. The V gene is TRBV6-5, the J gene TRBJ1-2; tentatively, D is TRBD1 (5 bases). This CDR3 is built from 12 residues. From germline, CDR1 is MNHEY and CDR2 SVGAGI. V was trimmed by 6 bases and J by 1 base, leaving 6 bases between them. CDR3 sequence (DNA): TGTGCCAGCAGGGGGGATAACTATGGCTACACCTTC. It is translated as CASRGDNYGYTF.

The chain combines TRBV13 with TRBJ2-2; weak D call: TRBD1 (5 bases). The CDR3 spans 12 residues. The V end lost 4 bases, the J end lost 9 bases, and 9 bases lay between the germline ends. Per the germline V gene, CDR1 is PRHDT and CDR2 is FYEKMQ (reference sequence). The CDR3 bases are TGTGCCAGCAGCTCCAGGGTGCGGGAGCTGTTTTTT. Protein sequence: CASSSRVRELFF.

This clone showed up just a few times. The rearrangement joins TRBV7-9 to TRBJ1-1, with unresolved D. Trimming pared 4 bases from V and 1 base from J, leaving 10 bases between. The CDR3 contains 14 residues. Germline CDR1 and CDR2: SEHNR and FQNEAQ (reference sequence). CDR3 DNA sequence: TGTGCCAGCAGCTCCCCAGTTGGGAACACTGAAGCTTTCTTT. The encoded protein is CASSSPVGNTEAFF.

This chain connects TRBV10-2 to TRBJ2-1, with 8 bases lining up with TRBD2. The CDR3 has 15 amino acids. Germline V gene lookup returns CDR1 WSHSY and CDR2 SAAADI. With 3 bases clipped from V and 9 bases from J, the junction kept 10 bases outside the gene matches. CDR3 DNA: TGCGCCAGCAGTGATCGAAGCGGGGGAGTCTTTGAGCAGTTCTTC. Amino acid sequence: CASSDRSGGVFEQFF.

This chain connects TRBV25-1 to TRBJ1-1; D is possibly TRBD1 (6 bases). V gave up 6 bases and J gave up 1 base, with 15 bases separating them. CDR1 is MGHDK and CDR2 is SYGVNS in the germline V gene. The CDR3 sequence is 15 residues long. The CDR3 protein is CASSRTVVRNTEAFF. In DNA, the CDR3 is TGTGCCAGCAGCCGGACAGTCGTGAGGAACACTGAAGCTTTCTTT.

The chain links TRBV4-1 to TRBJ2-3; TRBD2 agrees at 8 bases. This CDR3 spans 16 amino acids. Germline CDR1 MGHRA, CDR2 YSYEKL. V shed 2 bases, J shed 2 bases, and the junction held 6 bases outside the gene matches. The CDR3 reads CASSQLGGGLTDTQYF. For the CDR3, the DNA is TGCGCCAGCAGCCAACTTGGCGGGGGGCTCACAGATACGCAGTATTTT.

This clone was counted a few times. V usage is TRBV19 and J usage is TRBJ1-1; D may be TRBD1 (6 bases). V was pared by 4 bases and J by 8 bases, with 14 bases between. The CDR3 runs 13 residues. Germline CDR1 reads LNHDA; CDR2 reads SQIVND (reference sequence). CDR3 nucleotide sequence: TGTGCCAGTAGTACCCGACAGGCCGCCGAAGCTTTCTTT. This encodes CASSTRQAAEAFF.

The chain's CDR3 is CASSYGTGGARWGYTF. The CDR3 DNA reads as TGTGCCAGCAGTTACGGGACAGGGGGCGCACGGTGGGGCTACACCTTC. V and J are TRBV6-5 and TRBJ1-2; 12 nucleotides match TRBD1. The germline gives CDR1 MNHEY, CDR2 SVGAGI. V gave up 2 bases and J gave up 8 bases; unmatched junction bases: 9. This CDR3 contains 16 residues.

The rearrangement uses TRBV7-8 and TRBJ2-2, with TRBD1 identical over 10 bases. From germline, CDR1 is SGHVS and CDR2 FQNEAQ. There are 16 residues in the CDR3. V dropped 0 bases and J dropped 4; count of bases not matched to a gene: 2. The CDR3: CASSLADRGFTGELFF. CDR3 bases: TGTGCCAGCAGCTTAGCGGACAGGGGGTTCACCGGGGAGCTGTTTTTT.

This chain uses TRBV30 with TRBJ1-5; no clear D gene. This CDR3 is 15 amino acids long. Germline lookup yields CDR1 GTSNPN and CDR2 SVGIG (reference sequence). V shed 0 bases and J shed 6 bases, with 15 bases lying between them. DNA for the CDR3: TGTGCCTGGAGTGTAGAGGAACCATACCCTCAGCCCCAGCATTTT. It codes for CAWSVEEPYPQPQHF.

DNA of the CDR3: TGCGCCAGCAAAGGACCTGCAGCGGGAGAGACGGGTACGCAGTATTTT. Translating gives CASKGPAAGETGTQYF. The rearrangement links TRBV10-2 to TRBJ2-3; 8 nucleotides agree with TRBD2. The CDR3 is 16 residues long. Germline loops: CDR1 WSHSY, CDR2 SAAADI. The junction had 17 bases not matched to a gene; V was cut back by 7 bases and J by 8 bases.

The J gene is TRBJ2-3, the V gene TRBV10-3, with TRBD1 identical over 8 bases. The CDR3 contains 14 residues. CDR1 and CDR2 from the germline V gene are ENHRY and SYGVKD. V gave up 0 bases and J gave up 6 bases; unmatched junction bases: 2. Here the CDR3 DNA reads TGTGCCATCAGTGAGTCCAGGGGGCCCGATACGCAGTATTTT. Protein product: CAISESRGPDTQYF.

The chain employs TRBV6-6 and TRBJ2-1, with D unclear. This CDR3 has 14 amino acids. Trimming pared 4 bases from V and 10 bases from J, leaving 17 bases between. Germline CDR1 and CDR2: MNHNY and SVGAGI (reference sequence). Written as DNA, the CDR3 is TGTGCCAGCAGTTCCCCTTTAGCCTTCTACGAGCAGTTCTTC. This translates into CASSSPLAFYEQFF.

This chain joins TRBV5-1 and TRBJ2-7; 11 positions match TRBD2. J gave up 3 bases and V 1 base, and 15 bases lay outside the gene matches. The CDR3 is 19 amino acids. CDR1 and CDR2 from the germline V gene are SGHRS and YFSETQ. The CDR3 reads CASSLTGGASGGTHYEQYF. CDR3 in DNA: TGCGCCAGCAGCTTGACGGGGGGTGCTAGCGGGGGGACTCACTACGAGCAGTACTTC.

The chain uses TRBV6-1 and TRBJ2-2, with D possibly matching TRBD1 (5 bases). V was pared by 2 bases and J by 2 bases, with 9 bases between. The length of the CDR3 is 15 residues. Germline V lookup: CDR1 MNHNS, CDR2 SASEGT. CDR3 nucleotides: TGTGCCAGCAGTGAATGGGGCAGAAACACCGGGGAGCTGTTTTTT. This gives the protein CASSEWGRNTGELFF.

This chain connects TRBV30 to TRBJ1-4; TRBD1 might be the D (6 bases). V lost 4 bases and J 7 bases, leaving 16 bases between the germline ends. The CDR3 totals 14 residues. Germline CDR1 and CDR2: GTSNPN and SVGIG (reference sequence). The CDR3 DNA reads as TGTGCCTGGACCGAAGGGACAAGTGGTGAAAAACTGTTTTTT. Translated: CAWTEGTSGEKLFF.

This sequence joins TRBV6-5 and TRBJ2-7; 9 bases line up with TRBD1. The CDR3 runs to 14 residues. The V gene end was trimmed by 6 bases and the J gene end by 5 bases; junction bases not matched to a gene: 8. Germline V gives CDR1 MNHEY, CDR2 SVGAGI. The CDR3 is CASRGLDRGNEQYF. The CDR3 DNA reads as TGTGCCAGCAGGGGCCTTGACAGGGGGAACGAGCAGTACTTC.

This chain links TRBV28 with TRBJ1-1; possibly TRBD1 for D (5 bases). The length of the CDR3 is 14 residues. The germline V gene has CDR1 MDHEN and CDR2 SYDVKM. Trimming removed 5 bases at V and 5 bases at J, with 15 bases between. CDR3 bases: TGTGCCAGCAGTGATGGCAGGGCCGGGACTGAAGCTTTCTTT. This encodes CASSDGRAGTEAFF.

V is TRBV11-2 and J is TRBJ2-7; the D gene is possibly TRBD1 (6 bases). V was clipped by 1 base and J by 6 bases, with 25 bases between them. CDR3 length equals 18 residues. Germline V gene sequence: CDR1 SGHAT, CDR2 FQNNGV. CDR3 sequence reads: CASSLVPGGELWGPEQYF. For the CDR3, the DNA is TGTGCCAGCAGCTTAGTTCCGGGTGGTGAGTTGTGGGGGCCCGAGCAGTACTTC.

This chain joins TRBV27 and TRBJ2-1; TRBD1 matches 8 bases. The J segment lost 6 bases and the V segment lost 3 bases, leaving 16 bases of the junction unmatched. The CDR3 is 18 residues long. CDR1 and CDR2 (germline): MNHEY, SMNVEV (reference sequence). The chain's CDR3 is CASSLTPLGQGTVNEQFF. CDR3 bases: TGTGCCAGCAGTTTGACTCCACTCGGACAGGGTACGGTCAATGAGCAGTTCTTC.

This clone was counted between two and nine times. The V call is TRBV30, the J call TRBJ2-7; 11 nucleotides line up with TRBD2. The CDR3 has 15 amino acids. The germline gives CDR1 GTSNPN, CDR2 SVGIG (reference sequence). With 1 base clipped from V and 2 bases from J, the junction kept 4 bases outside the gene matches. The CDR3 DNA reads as TGTGCCTGGAGTGCCACTAGCGGGGGTCCCTACGAGCAGTACTTC. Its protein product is CAWSATSGGPYEQYF. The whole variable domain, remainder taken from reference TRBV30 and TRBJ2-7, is SQTIHQWPATLVQPVGSPLSLECTVEGTSNPNLYWYRQAAGRGLQLLFYSVGIGQISSEVPQNLSASRPQDRQFILSSKKLLLSDSGFYLCAWSATSGGPYEQYFGPGTRLTVT.

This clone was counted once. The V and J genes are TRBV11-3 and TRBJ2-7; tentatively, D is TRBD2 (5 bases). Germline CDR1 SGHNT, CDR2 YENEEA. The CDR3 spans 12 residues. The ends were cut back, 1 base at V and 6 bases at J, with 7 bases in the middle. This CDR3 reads CASSLGGSEQYF. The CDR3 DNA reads TGTGCCAGCAGCTTAGGAGGGAGCGAGCAGTACTTC.

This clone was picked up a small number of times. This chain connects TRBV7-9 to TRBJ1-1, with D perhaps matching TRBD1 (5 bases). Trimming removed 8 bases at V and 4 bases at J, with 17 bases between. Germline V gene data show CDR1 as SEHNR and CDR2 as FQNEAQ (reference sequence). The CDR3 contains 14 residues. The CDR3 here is CASVAGHPLTEAFF. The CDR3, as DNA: TGTGCCAGCGTCGCAGGACACCCACTCACTGAAGCTTTCTTT.

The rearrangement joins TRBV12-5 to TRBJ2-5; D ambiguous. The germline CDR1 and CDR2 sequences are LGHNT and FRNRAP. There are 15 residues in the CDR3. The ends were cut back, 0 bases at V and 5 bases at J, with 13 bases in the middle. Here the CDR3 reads CASGLVPGPEETQYF. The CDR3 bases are TGTGCTAGTGGTTTGGTACCGGGCCCTGAGGAGACCCAGTACTTC.

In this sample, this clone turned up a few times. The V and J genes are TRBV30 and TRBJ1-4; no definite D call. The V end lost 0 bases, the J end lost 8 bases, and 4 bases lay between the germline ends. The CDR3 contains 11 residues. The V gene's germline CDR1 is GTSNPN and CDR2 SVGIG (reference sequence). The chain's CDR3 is CAWSVQEKLFF. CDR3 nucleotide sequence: TGTGCCTGGAGTGTTCAGGAAAAACTGTTTTTT.

DNA for the CDR3: TGCAGCGCCGAGACTCCGGGACTAGCGGGAGGCTCCGGGGAGCTGTTTTTT. Amino acids: CSAETPGLAGGSGELFF. The chain uses TRBV29-1 and TRBJ2-2; TRBD2 matches at 15 bases. CDR3 size: 17 residues. CDR1 SQVTM and CDR2 ANQGSEA come from the germline V gene. V gave up 7 bases and J gave up 6 bases; unmatched junction bases: 12.